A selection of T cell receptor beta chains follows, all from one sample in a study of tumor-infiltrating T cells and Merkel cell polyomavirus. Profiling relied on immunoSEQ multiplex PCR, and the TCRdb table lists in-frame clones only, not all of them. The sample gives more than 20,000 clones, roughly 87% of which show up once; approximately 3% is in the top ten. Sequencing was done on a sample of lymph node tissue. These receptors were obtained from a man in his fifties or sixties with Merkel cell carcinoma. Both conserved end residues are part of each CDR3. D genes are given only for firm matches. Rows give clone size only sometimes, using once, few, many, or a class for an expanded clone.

DNA: TGTGCCAGCAATCCTAGCAGGACCCGGGAGACCCAGTACTTC
CDR3: CASNPSRTRETQYF
size: -
D: -
V: TRBV6-5
J: TRBJ2-5

DNA: TGTGCCAGCAGTTTAGGCAGATCCTACGAGCAGTACTTC
CDR3: CASSLGRSYEQYF
size: -
D: -
V: TRBV27
J: TRBJ2-7

DNA: TGTGCCTGGAGTGTAGACGGGGGCTACAATGAGCAGTTCTTC
CDR3: CAWSVDGGYNEQFF
size: once
D: -
V: TRBV30
J: TRBJ2-1

DNA: TGCGCCAGCAGCCCCGATCCCGGACAGGGAGTTAACTATGGCTACACCTTC
CDR3: CASSPDPGQGVNYGYTF
size: -
D: TRBD1
V: TRBV4-1
J: TRBJ1-2

DNA: TGTGCCAGCTCACCGGGACTTCGGGAGGCCCAGTACTTC
CDR3: CASSPGLREAQYF
size: -
D: TRBD2
V: TRBV18
J: TRBJ2-5

DNA: TGTGCCAGCAGCTTAAGGTCTAGCGGGACGAGTAGCTCCTACAATGAGCAGTTCTTC
CDR3: CASSLRSSGTSSSYNEQFF
size: -
D: TRBD2
V: TRBV7-9
J: TRBJ2-1

DNA: TGTGCCAGTAGTATGACAGGGGCCACAGATACGCAGTATTTT
CDR3: CASSMTGATDTQYF
size: -
D: TRBD1
V: TRBV19
J: TRBJ2-3

DNA: TGTGCCAGCAGCAGGACTAGCGGCTCCTACAATGAGCAGTTCTTC
CDR3: CASSRTSGSYNEQFF
size: -
D: TRBD2
V: TRBV5-4
J: TRBJ2-1

DNA: TGTGCCAGCAGTTTTCCCACAACCGGGAATTCACCCCTCCACTTT
CDR3: CASSFPTTGNSPLHF
size: -
D: -
V: TRBV27
J: TRBJ1-6

DNA: TGTGCCAGCAGCTTGATTGGGGGCAATGAAAAACTGTTTTTT
CDR3: CASSLIGGNEKLFF
size: -
D: -
V: TRBV5-4
J: TRBJ1-4

DNA: TGTGCCAGCTCACTTACAGACACCGGGGAGCTGTTTTTT
CDR3: CASSLTDTGELFF
size: -
D: -
V: TRBV18
J: TRBJ2-2

DNA: TGTGCCAGCAGTGACAGGGGACGGAATGAGCAGTTCTTC
CDR3: CASSDRGRNEQFF
size: -
D: TRBD1
V: TRBV7-3
J: TRBJ2-1